The subject of this entry is one T cell receptor (beta chain). The sample is drawn from a study of blood T cell repertoires in COVID-19. Looking at the study overall: Sample material is recorded as cDNA or gDNA derived from T cells, B-cell-depleted T cells, or PBMCs.

This CDR3 is 14 amino acids long. CDR1 is MGHDK and CDR2 is SYGVNS in the germline V gene. V lost 5 bases and J lost 7, with 17 bases in between. Measured with immunoSEQ multiplex PCR; TCRdb has only the in-frame clones, and not every one. The sample includes about 140,000 clones, 80% seen only once; the top ten take around 3.4%. The V gene is TRBV25-1, the J gene TRBJ1-2; perhaps TRBD1 as D (6 bases). Sequencing was carried out using peripheral blood. This sequence was found in a man between 65 and 80 years old who had recovered from COVID-19. The CDR3 region has the DNA TGTGCCAGCAGTACCCGACAGGCGAGGGGTGGCTACACCTTC. Its translation is CASSTRQARGGYTF.